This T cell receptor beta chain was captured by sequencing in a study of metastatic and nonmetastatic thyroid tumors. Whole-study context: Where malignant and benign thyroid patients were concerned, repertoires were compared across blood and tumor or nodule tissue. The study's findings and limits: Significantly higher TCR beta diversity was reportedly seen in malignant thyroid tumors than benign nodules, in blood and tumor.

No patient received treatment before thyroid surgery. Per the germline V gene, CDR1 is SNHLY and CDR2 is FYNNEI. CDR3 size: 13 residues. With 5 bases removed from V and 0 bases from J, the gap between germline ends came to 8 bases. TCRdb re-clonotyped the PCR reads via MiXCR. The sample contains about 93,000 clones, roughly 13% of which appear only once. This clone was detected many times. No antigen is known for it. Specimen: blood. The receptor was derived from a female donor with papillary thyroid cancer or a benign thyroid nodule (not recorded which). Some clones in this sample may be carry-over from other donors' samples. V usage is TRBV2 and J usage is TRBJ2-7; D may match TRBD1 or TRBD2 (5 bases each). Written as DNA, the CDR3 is TGTGCCAGCAGTACGGGACCCTCCTACGAGCAGTACTTC. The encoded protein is CASSTGPSYEQYF.